Listed here are 18 T cell receptor beta chains from one sample, sequenced in a study of post-analysis software for immune sequencing data. Study-level points and caveats: Comparison of patients with controls showed about 5 TRBV segments more frequent in patients, TRBV5-6, TRBV5-1 and TRBV20-1 among them.

These receptors have no identified antigens. Unique molecular identifiers had been added to the TCR beta cDNA libraries. A single record per CDR3 protein comes from TCRdb applying MiXCR to the PCR reads. The sample consists of about 540,000 distinct CDR3 sequences, approximately 34% of them appearing once. The sequenced material came from blood. The receptors were gathered from a girl under 18 with multiple sclerosis.

The chain combines TRBV18 with TRBJ2-5; D is ambiguous. The length of the CDR3 is 13 residues. From germline, CDR1 is KGHSH and CDR2 LQKENI. Trimming shortened V by 3 bases and J by 5 bases, and 10 bases separated the two germline ends. The chain's CDR3 is CASSPSLGETQYF. CDR3 nucleotides: TGTGCCAGCTCACCGTCTTTGGGGGAGACCCAGTACTTC. The full variable domain, in which reference TRBV18 and TRBJ2-5 provide the parts outside the CDR3, is NAGVMQNPRHLVRRRGQEARLRCSPMKGHSHVYWYRQLPEEGLKFMVYLQKENIIDESGMPKERFSAEFPKEGPSILRIQQVVRGDSAAYFCASSPSLGETQYFGPGTRLLVL.

This clonotype has more than one count but fewer than ten. CDR3 DNA sequence: TGTGCCAGCGCCGCTAGCGGGGTCCAAGAGACCCAGTACTTC. Protein product: CASAASGVQETQYF. This chain links TRBV7-9 with TRBJ2-5, with 9 nucleotides matching TRBD2. The CDR3 runs 14 residues. In germline, CDR1 is SEHNR, CDR2 FQNEAQ (reference sequence). The V segment lost 8 bases and the J segment 1 base; nucleotides outside the gene matches: 5.

This clonotype was detected a few times. V is TRBV6-6 and J is TRBJ2-7; 7 bases line up with TRBD1. Germline-derived CDR1 and CDR2 are MNHNY and SVGAGI (reference sequence). This CDR3 is 14 amino acids long. Trimming took 2 bases from V and 2 from J; bases not matched to a gene: 3. CDR3 region: CASSYGDRAYEQYF. The CDR3 DNA reads TGTGCCAGCAGTTACGGGGACAGAGCCTACGAGCAGTACTTC.

This clonotype occurred a few times. The chain links TRBV10-2 to TRBJ1-2; D remains unclear. V dropped 7 bases and J dropped 4 bases, with 10 bases sitting between them. The CDR3 runs to 12 residues. CDR1 and CDR2 from the germline V gene are WSHSY and SAAADI. The CDR3 loop reads CASTAGSYGYTF. CDR3 DNA: TGCGCCAGCACGGCCGGATCCTATGGCTACACCTTC.

J is TRBJ2-3 and V is TRBV3-1, with 7 bases fitting TRBD1. This CDR3 spans 15 amino acids. The V segment lost 3 bases and the J segment 3 bases; nucleotides outside the gene matches: 6. CDR1 and CDR2 from the germline V gene are LGHDT and YNNKEL (reference sequence). The CDR3 is CASSHHDRETDTQYF. The CDR3 DNA follows: TGTGCCAGCAGCCACCACGACAGGGAGACAGATACGCAGTATTTT.

This chain links TRBV20-1 with TRBJ2-1, with 14 bases identical to TRBD2. The CDR3 has 15 residues. With 1 base clipped from V and 5 bases from J, the junction kept 1 base outside the gene matches. The germline V gene encodes CDR1 DFQATT and CDR2 SNEGSKA (reference sequence). The CDR3 loop is CSARGLAGGNNEQFF. In DNA, the CDR3 is TGCAGTGCTAGAGGACTAGCGGGGGGGAACAATGAGCAGTTCTTC.

Only a few counts were recorded for this clonotype. J is TRBJ2-7 and V is TRBV5-1; 10 positions match TRBD1. The CDR3 consists of 16 residues. Germline V gene sequence: CDR1 SGHRS, CDR2 YFSETQ. V trimming: 4 bases; J trimming: 3 bases; junction bases outside the gene matches: 10. The CDR3: CASSPRTGGTDYEQYF. The CDR3 DNA sequence: TGCGCCAGCAGCCCCCGGACAGGGGGGACCGACTACGAGCAGTACTTC.

The rearrangement uses TRBV5-6 and TRBJ2-1, with TRBD2 matching over 11 bases. The length of the CDR3 is 18 residues. The trim removed 0 bases at V and 4 bases at J, leaving 9 bases unmatched. The V gene's germline CDR1 is SGHDT and CDR2 YYEEEE. The CDR3 loop reads CASSLGASGGIGYNEQFF. In DNA, the CDR3 is TGTGCCAGCAGCTTGGGGGCTAGCGGGGGGATTGGGTACAATGAGCAGTTCTTC.

The chain links TRBV20-1 to TRBJ2-5, with 9 bases matching TRBD2. The V and J ends lost 0 bases and 2 bases, in that order; junction bases with no gene match: 7. The CDR3 extends over 16 amino acids. Per germline, CDR1 DFQATT and CDR2 SNEGSKA (reference sequence). The CDR3 coding sequence is TGCAGTGCTAGAGATTTGGTAGCGGGGGATCAAGAGACCCAGTACTTC. It yields the protein CSARDLVAGDQETQYF.

The gene calls are TRBV20-1 and TRBJ2-7; 11 nucleotides line up with TRBD2. Germline CDR1 DFQATT, CDR2 SNEGSKA (reference sequence). This CDR3 is 14 amino acids long. The ends lost 6 bases at V and 2 bases at J; junction bases unmatched: 6. The CDR3 region is CSALSGGVTYEQYF. The DNA for the CDR3 is TGCAGTGCACTTAGCGGGGGGGTAACCTACGAGCAGTACTTC.

A few counts support this clonotype. The V gene is TRBV7-3, the J gene TRBJ1-1; possibly TRBD1 for D (5 bases). This CDR3 has 16 amino acids. Germline V lookup: CDR1 SGHTA, CDR2 FQGTGA. The V end lost 6 bases, the J end lost 2 bases, and 19 bases lay between the germline ends. The CDR3 spells CASREGSGAGNTEAFF. As DNA, the CDR3 is TGTGCCAGCAGGGAAGGGTCTGGGGCCGGAAACACTGAAGCTTTCTTT.

The chain uses TRBV7-9 and TRBJ2-3, with D perhaps TRBD1 or TRBD2 (6 bases each). The CDR3 is 13 residues long. V was trimmed by 5 bases and J by 6 bases, leaving 12 bases between them. Looked up from germline, CDR1 is SEHNR and CDR2 is FQNEAQ (reference sequence). The DNA of the CDR3 is TGTGCCAGCAGCAATCCCGGGGGCGATACGCAGTATTTT. Its protein is CASSNPGGDTQYF.

The rearrangement joins TRBV15 to TRBJ1-1; D is possibly TRBD1 (5 bases). Germline CDR1 and CDR2: LNHNV and YYDKDF (reference sequence). The CDR3 extends over 15 amino acids. V lost 2 bases and J lost 5, with 15 bases in between. The CDR3 coding sequence is TGTGCCACCAGCAGACCCCCCGCGGCAGGGACTGAAGCTTTCTTT. Amino acids: CATSRPPAAGTEAFF.

The CDR3 DNA reads as TGTGCCAGCAGTTACTCGTCGGATTGGCGCCAGCCCCAGCATTTT. Its translation: CASSYSSDWRQPQHF. V gene TRBV6-5 combines with J gene TRBJ1-5, with D unresolved. The germline V gene has CDR1 MNHEY and CDR2 SVGAGI. V was shortened by 0 bases and J by 7 bases, with 13 bases between the two germline ends. This CDR3 contains 15 residues.

This clonotype was counted between two and nine times. J is TRBJ2-3 and V is TRBV6-5; D uncertain. The ends were cut back, 0 bases at V and 4 bases at J, with 11 bases in the middle. The CDR3 is made up of 15 amino acids. CDR1 is MNHEY and CDR2 is SVGAGI in the germline V gene. In DNA, the CDR3 is TGTGCCAGCAGTTACTCGGCGGTGGGTGCAGATACGCAGTATTTT. Protein product: CASSYSAVGADTQYF.

The rearrangement joins TRBV3-1 to TRBJ1-2; TRBD1 is a possible D gene (5 bases). In germline, CDR1 is LGHDT, CDR2 YNNKEL (reference sequence). V lost 1 base, J lost 2 bases, and 11 bases lay in between. This CDR3 is 15 amino acids long. The DNA of the CDR3 is TGTGCCAGCAGCCAAGGGGCAGGGTCGAACTATGGCTACACCTTC. Residues: CASSQGAGSNYGYTF.

This clonotype was observed many times. CDR3 protein: CASSLDSWGREKLFF. The CDR3 coding sequence is TGCGCCAGCAGCTTGGATTCCTGGGGTCGCGAAAAACTGTTTTTT. The genes are TRBV5-1 and TRBJ1-4; D call uncertain. CDR3 length: 15 residues. V dropped 0 bases and J dropped 8 bases, with 14 bases sitting between them. Germline loops: CDR1 SGHRS, CDR2 YFSETQ.

The chain carries TRBV7-2 and TRBJ1-2, with a tentative D call TRBD1 (5 bases). The CDR3 loop spans 16 amino acids. Trimming pared 4 bases from V and 2 bases from J, leaving 17 bases between. The V gene's germline CDR1 is SGHTA and CDR2 FQGNSA. The CDR3 region is CASSSVLSGSNYGYTF. DNA for the CDR3: TGTGCCAGCAGCTCCGTTCTCTCAGGGTCCAACTATGGCTACACCTTC.